This T cell receptor (beta chain) originates from a study of response to subunit inactivated influenza vaccine. Points from the study as a whole: Authors suggested each seasonal flu vaccination may recruit only limited numbers of new T cells.

The CDR3 covers 13 residues. The V end was cut by 6 bases, the J end by 7 bases, with 13 bases between. CDR1 MDHEN and CDR2 SYDVKM come from the germline V gene. A few counts support this clonotype. Its matching antigen is unknown. MiXCR was run by TCRdb on the RT-PCR reads, yielding one entry per CDR3 protein. There are 650,000 to 800,000 distinct CDR3 sequences in the sample; around 20% occur only once, and roughly a tenth lies in the top ten. This receptor was obtained from a middle-aged man who received an inactivated influenza vaccine. The sequences come from PBMCs from blood, collected 5 to 6 days after vaccination. The chain employs TRBV28 and TRBJ2-1; maybe TRBD2 (6 bases). CDR3 sequence (DNA): TGTGCCAGCAGCCTGACTAGGTGGAATGAGCAGTTCTTC. This translates into CASSLTRWNEQFF.